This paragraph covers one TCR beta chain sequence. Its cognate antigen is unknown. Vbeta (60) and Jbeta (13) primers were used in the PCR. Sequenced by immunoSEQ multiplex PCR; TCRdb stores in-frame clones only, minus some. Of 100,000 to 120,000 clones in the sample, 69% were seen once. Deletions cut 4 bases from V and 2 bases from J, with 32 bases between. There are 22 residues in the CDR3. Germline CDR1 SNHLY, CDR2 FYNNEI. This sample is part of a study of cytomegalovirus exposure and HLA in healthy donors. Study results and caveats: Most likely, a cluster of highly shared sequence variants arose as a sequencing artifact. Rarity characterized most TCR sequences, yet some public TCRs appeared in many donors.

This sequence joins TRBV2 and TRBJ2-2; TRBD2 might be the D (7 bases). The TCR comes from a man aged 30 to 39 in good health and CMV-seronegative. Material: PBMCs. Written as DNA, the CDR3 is TGTGCCAGCAGTGTTAGGGGGGGTCTCGGAGTTCCGGGACAATTTAACACCGGGGAGCTGTTTTTT. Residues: CASSVRGGLGVPGQFNTGELFF.